The next 24 T cell receptor beta chains were all read from a single sample in a study of T cells in Graves' hyperthyroidism and ophthalmopathy. Amplification of TCR beta CDR3 regions used RNA as the template. A set of HTBI primers served as the primers for a first-round RT-PCR of the TCR CDR3. TCRdb used MiXCR to reprocess the multiplex PCR reads, holding one entry per CDR3 protein. The repertoire consists of about 380,000 distinct CDR3 sequences, with about 15% occurring once and the leading ten covering 9.5% to 11%. What was sequenced was blood. The source is a woman aged 55-69 years with Graves' hyperthyroidism.

This clonotype was counted only a few times. Because it lacks the conserved phenylalanine or tryptophan at the end, this CDR3 is likely a read error. The chain uses TRBV5-6 and TRBJ2-5; 8 bases match TRBD2. Germline CDR1 and CDR2: SGHDT and YYEEEE. The ends lost 3 bases at V and 4 bases at J; junction bases unmatched: 11. The CDR3 is made up of 16 amino acids. CDR3 protein: CASSSEREWKRETQYL. CDR3 sequence (DNA): TGTGCCAGCAGCTCGGAGCGGGAGTGGAAGCGAGAGACCCAGTACCTC.

This clonotype was counted only a few times. The chain carries TRBV5-1 and TRBJ1-5, with D tentatively TRBD1 (6 bases). Germline CDR1 SGHRS, CDR2 YFSETQ. The V and J ends lost 5 bases and 3 bases respectively, with 12 bases between them. CDR3 size: 14 residues. The CDR3 DNA is TGCGCCAGCAGTCCAGGGGTTAACAATCAGCCCCAGCATTTT. This gives the protein CASSPGVNNQPQHF.

Notes on this clonotype: One end of the junction fails to match germline, which may point to a read error. This chain joins TRBV11-2 and TRBJ2-3; 7 positions agree with TRBD1. CDR1 and CDR2 from the germline V gene are SGHAT and FQNNGV. The CDR3 runs to 18 residues. CDR3 residues: CASSVDPGQGVSTDTQYF. The CDR3 DNA follows: TGTGCCAGCAGCGTAGACCCTGGGCAGGGGGTAAGCACAGATACGCAGTATTTT.

Note on this clonotype: A much larger clone lies one base from this, so it may be a read error. This rearrangement joins TRBV11-2 to TRBJ2-2, with D possibly TRBD2 on 5 matching bases. CDR1 SGHAT and CDR2 FQNNGV come from the germline V gene. Trimming pared 5 bases from V and 9 bases from J, leaving 16 bases between. The CDR3 consists of 14 residues. Written as DNA, the CDR3 is TGTGCCAGCAGCAAGGATCAGAGCGGAAGGGAGCTGTTTTTT. It codes for CASSKDQSGRELFF.

The chain uses TRBV5-4 and TRBJ2-2, with D perhaps matching TRBD1 (7 bases). CDR1 SGHNT and CDR2 YYREEE come from the germline V gene (reference sequence). This CDR3 has 16 amino acids. The V end was cut by 1 base, the J end by 3 bases, with 13 bases between. The CDR3 loop reads CASSLLSRGDTGELFF. The CDR3 DNA reads TGTGCCAGCAGCTTGCTTTCCAGGGGGGACACCGGGGAGCTGTTTTTT.

V is TRBV12-3 or TRBV12-4 and J is TRBJ2-7; 9 bases align to TRBD2. The CDR3 consists of 19 residues. V dropped 5 bases and J dropped 1; count of bases not matched to a gene: 18. DNA for the CDR3: TGTGCCAGCAGTCGCGGGGGAGGGACTAGCTTATTAGGATCCTACGAGCAGTACTTC. Its protein is CASSRGGGTSLLGSYEQYF.

This clonotype was counted only a few times. This chain connects TRBV3-1 to TRBJ1-6, with a possible D match to TRBD1 (6 bases). Germline loops: CDR1 LGHDT, CDR2 YNNKEL (reference sequence). Trimming shortened V by 4 bases and J by 2 bases, and 9 bases separated the two germline ends. This CDR3 contains 15 residues. CDR3 in amino acids: CASSPSGAYNSPLHF. The CDR3 DNA follows: TGTGCCAGCAGCCCTTCAGGGGCCTATAATTCACCCCTCCACTTT.

The rearrangement uses TRBV19 and TRBJ2-4, with a tentative D call TRBD2 (5 bases). This CDR3 region has 14 residues. Looked up from germline, CDR1 is LNHDA and CDR2 is SQIVND (reference sequence). V lost 3 bases, J lost 8 bases, and 14 bases lay in between. The CDR3 region is CASSMFGNQDIQYF. CDR3 DNA sequence: TGTGCCAGTAGTATGTTCGGGAATCAAGACATTCAGTACTTC.

This clonotype has just a few counts. This chain links TRBV24-1 with TRBJ2-1; 7 nucleotides agree with TRBD2. V shed 3 bases and J 8 bases; nucleotides not matched to a gene: 12. Germline loops: CDR1 KGHDR, CDR2 SFDVKD. CDR3 size: 16 residues. The CDR3 loop is CATSDIGGRARDEQFF. The CDR3 DNA reads TGTGCCACCAGTGATATAGGCGGGAGAGCCAGGGATGAGCAGTTCTTC.

This clonotype was seen many times. The chain links TRBV20-1 to TRBJ1-5; D perhaps matches TRBD1 (6 bases). V was shortened by 3 bases and J by 0 bases, with 12 bases between the two germline ends. The CDR3 has 15 amino acids. In germline, CDR1 is DFQATT, CDR2 SNEGSKA (reference sequence). CDR3 coding DNA: TGCAGTGCTAGTCTGGGACAACTTAGCAATCAGCCCCAGCATTTT. Translated: CSASLGQLSNQPQHF.

The V and J genes are TRBV5-1 and TRBJ2-1; 7 nucleotides agree with TRBD1. V shed 0 bases and J 10 bases; nucleotides not matched to a gene: 10. The length of the CDR3 is 15 residues. Germline V gene sequence: CDR1 SGHRS, CDR2 YFSETQ. DNA for the CDR3: TGCGCCAGCAGCTTGGAGGGTAGGGGGCTTGACGAGCAGTTCTTC. Its protein is CASSLEGRGLDEQFF.

The V call is TRBV7-9, the J call TRBJ2-7; 8 bases line up with TRBD2. V lost 4 bases, J lost 0 bases, and 14 bases stayed unmatched. Germline CDR1 reads SEHNR; CDR2 reads FQNEAQ (reference sequence). The CDR3 consists of 18 residues. The CDR3 DNA follows: TGTGCCAGCAGCTCAAGTTGGGGTTCTAGCGGGTTCTCCTACGAGCAGTACTTC. This gives the protein CASSSSWGSSGFSYEQYF.

This clonotype was recorded a few times. V usage is TRBV28 and J usage is TRBJ1-6; no clear D. V shed 7 bases and J shed 9 bases, with 19 bases lying between them. CDR3 length: 15 residues. The germline V gene has CDR1 MDHEN and CDR2 SYDVKM. CDR3 loop: CASTRTSPAFSPLHF. The CDR3 coding sequence is TGTGCCAGCACTCGGACCTCCCCGGCATTTTCACCCCTCCACTTT. Using reference TRBV28 and TRBJ1-6 for the parts outside the CDR3, the full variable domain is DVKVTQSSRYLVKRTGEKVFLECVQDMDHENMFWYRQDPGLGLRLIYFSYDVKMKEKGDIPEGYSVSREKKERFSLILESASTNQTSMYLCASTRTSPAFSPLHFGNGTRLTVT.

This clonotype has ten or more counts. The genes are TRBV12-3 or TRBV12-4 and TRBJ2-5, with 11 bases fitting TRBD1. The CDR3 length is 14 residues. V was clipped by 6 bases and J by 4 bases; unmatched bases: 4. In DNA form, the CDR3 reads TGTGCCAGCAGGCCGGGACAGGGGGGAGAGACCCAGTACTTC. It is translated as CASRPGQGGETQYF.

This clonotype was counted at least ten times. The chain has TRBV27 and TRBJ2-7, with TRBD2 matching over 11 bases. CDR1 is MNHEY, CDR2 SMNVEV, per germline (reference sequence). The CDR3 has 15 residues. V dropped 6 bases and J dropped 3; count of bases not matched to a gene: 7. The CDR3 bases are TGTGCCAGCAGCCGCACTAGCGGGGGCGACTACGAGCAGTACTTC. Protein sequence: CASSRTSGGDYEQYF.

Of note for this clonotype: A read error is likely, as this CDR3 ends without the conserved phenylalanine or tryptophan. This sequence joins TRBV11-2 and TRBJ2-7; 8 bases line up with TRBD1. This CDR3 region has 14 residues. CDR1 and CDR2 from the germline V gene are SGHAT and FQNNGV. CDR3 bases: TGTCCCAGCAGCTTCGGGACAGGTCCCGACGAGCAGTACCTC. It is translated as CPSSFGTGPDEQYL.

This clonotype appeared many times. The CDR3 protein is CASTDTGNYGYTF. In DNA, the CDR3 is TGTGCCAGCACCGATACAGGGAACTATGGCTACACCTTC. This chain links TRBV12-3 or TRBV12-4 with TRBJ1-2; D might be TRBD1 (6 bases). This CDR3 has 13 residues. Trimming stripped 7 bases from V and 2 bases from J, with 11 bases between.

This clonotype was recorded many times. The chain uses TRBV3-1 and TRBJ2-5; possibly TRBD2 for D (5 bases). V gave up 4 bases and J gave up 7 bases, with 10 bases separating them. The length of the CDR3 is 12 residues. Germline CDR1 reads LGHDT; CDR2 reads YNNKEL (reference sequence). CDR3 nucleotides: TGTGCCAGCAGCCCCTTCGAGGGGACCCAGTACTTC. It specifies CASSPFEGTQYF.

Remarks on this clonotype: A much larger clone is a single base away; this may be a read error. The V gene is TRBV2, the J gene TRBJ1-6; D not certain. There are 15 residues in the CDR3. CDR1 is SNHLY, CDR2 FYNNEI, per germline. V was shortened by 7 bases and J by 3 bases, with 13 bases between the two germline ends. For the CDR3, the DNA is TGTGCCAGCACCCGGACTGCCCTCTATAATTCACCCCTCCACTTT. Translated: CASTRTALYNSPLHF.

This clonotype has a count of ten or more. J is TRBJ2-3 and V is TRBV7-2; D not certain. CDR3 length: 14 residues. The germline gives CDR1 SGHTA, CDR2 FQGNSA. Trimming shortened V by 4 bases and J by 1 base, and 9 bases separated the two germline ends. This CDR3 reads CASSSPQGTDTQYF. The CDR3 nucleotides are TGTGCCAGCAGCTCTCCCCAAGGCACAGATACGCAGTATTTT.

The V gene is TRBV5-4, the J gene TRBJ2-1; D unclear. Trimming stripped 3 bases from V and 7 bases from J, with 5 bases between. Germline CDR1 reads SGHNT; CDR2 reads YYREEE (reference sequence). The length of the CDR3 is 11 residues. The CDR3 reads CASSSQNEQFF. The DNA for the CDR3 is TGTGCCAGCAGCTCTCAAAATGAGCAGTTCTTC. Drawing the rest from reference TRBV5-4 and TRBJ2-1, the complete variable domain is ETGVTQSPTHLIKTRGQQVTLRCSSQSGHNTVSWYQQALGQGPQFIFQYYREEENGRGNFPPRFSGLQFPNYSSELNVNALELDDSALYLCASSSQNEQFFGPGTRLTVL.

Points on this clonotype: A much more abundant neighbour one base away suggests this may be a read error. This sequence joins TRBV29-1 and TRBJ2-1, with D perhaps matching TRBD1 or TRBD2 (5 bases each). The CDR3 has 15 residues. Germline V gives CDR1 SQVTM, CDR2 ANQGSEA. The CDR3 bases are TGCAGCATGACCCGGGACCAAAATGCTTACAATGAGCGGTTCTTC. Encoded protein: CSMTRDQNAYNERFF.

This clonotype was detected a few times. A much larger clone differs by one base, so this may be a read error. The V gene is TRBV7-3, the J gene TRBJ2-3; weak D call: TRBD1 (6 bases). The CDR3 sequence is 15 residues long. CDR1 and CDR2 (germline): SGHTA, FQGTGA. DNA for the CDR3: TGTGCCAGCAGCTTAATGGGTATTTGGACAGATATGCAGTATTTT. The encoded protein is CASSLMGIWTDMQYF.

This clonotype showed up many times. J is TRBJ2-7 and V is TRBV11-3; 12 bases agree with TRBD2. The CDR3 is 15 amino acids. The V segment lost 5 bases and the J segment 3 bases; nucleotides outside the gene matches: 5. The germline V gene has CDR1 SGHNT and CDR2 YENEEA. CDR3: CASSISGLAGYEQYF. CDR3 in DNA: TGTGCCAGCAGCATATCGGGACTAGCGGGCTACGAGCAGTACTTC.